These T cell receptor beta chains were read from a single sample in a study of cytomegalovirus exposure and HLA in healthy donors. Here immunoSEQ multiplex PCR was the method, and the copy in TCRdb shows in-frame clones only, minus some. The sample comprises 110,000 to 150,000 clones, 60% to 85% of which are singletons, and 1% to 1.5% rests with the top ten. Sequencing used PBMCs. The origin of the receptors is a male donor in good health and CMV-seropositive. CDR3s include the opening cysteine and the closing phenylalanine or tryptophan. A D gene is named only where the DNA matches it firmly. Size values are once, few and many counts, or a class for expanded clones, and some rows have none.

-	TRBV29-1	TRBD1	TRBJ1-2	TGCAGCGTTGAGAGGGGCCAGGGGGCTAAGGGCTACACCTTC	CSVERGQGAKGYTF
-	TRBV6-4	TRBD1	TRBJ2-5	TGTGCCAGCAGCCTACAGGGGGTTGGAGAGACCCAGTACTTC	CASSLQGVGETQYF
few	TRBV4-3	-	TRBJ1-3	TGCGCCAGCAGCCAAGAACAGGGAAGAAACACCATATATTTT	CASSQEQGRNTIYF
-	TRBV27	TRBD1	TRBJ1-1	TGTGCCAGCAGTGTACAGGGGGTCGCCACTGAAGCTTTCTTT	CASSVQGVATEAFF
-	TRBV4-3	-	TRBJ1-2	TGCGCCAGCAGCCAAGACAGGGGACCCTCCTACTATGGCTACACCTTC	CASSQDRGPSYYGYTF
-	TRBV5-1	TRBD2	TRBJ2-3	TGCGCCAGCAGCTTGGCTTCCCGGGGGGGGAGCACAGATACGCAGTATTTT	CASSLASRGGSTDTQYF
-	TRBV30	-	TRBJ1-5	TGTGCCTGGAGTAAGCCCTTCAATCAGCCCCAGCATTTT	CAWSKPFNQPQHF
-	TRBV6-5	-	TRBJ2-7	TGTGCCAGCAGTTACTTGGGACTGACACAGAGCTACGAGCAGTACTTC	CASSYLGLTQSYEQYF
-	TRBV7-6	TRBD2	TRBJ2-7	TGTGCCAGCAGCTTAGGGACTAGCCCAACGTCCTACGAGCAGTACTTC	CASSLGTSPTSYEQYF
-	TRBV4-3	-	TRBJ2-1	TGCGCCAGCAGCCAAGATTCCCAGATCCGCTCCTACAATGAGCAGTTCTTC	CASSQDSQIRSYNEQFF
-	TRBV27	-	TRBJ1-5	TGTGCCAGCAGCGACAGGAGCAATCAGCCCCAGCATTTT	CASSDRSNQPQHF
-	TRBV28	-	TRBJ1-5	TGTGCCAGCAGTTTCTGGCAGGGAGGGGAGGGCAATCAGCCCCAGCATTTT	CASSFWQGGEGNQPQHF
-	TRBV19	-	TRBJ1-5	TGTGCCAGTAGTATGGGCGGCAATCAGCCCCAGCATTTT	CASSMGGNQPQHF
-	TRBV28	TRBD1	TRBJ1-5	TGTGCCAGCAGCTTAACAGGGGGCAATCAGCCCCAGCATTTT	CASSLTGGNQPQHF
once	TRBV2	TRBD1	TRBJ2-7	TGTGCCAGCACTACAGGGGTTGGCGAGCAGTACTTC	CASTTGVGEQYF
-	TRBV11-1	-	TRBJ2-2	TGTGCCAGCAGCTCGCCCCGGGGGACGAACACCGGGGAGCTGTTTTTT	CASSSPRGTNTGELFF
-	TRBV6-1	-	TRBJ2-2	TGTGCCAGCAGTGTTGCGTCAGGGGCCACCGGGGAGCTGTTTTTT	CASSVASGATGELFF
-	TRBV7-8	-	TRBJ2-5	TGTGCCAGCAGCTTAGAGGCAGGATACAACCTCCAAGAGACCCAGTACTTC	CASSLEAGYNLQETQYF
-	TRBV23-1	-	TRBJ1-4	TGCGCCAGCAGTCAATCGGCGGGAACTAATGAAAAACTGTTTTTT	CASSQSAGTNEKLFF